Following are 25 T cell receptor beta chains from one sample sequenced in a study of cytomegalovirus exposure and HLA in healthy donors. The study ran its PCR with 60 Vbeta and 13 Jbeta primers. Measured with immunoSEQ multiplex PCR; TCRdb has only the in-frame clones, and not every one. Among fewer than 150,000 clones, roughly 85% were seen once, and the ten largest hold approximately 6.7%. The material sequenced was PBMCs. The receptors were sampled from a woman in her 30s in good health and CMV-seropositive.

The CDR3 sequence is CASSASSGSSSYEQYF. CDR3 DNA: TGTGCCAGCAGTGCCTCTAGCGGGTCCTCCTCCTACGAGCAGTACTTC. V gene TRBV6-6 combines with J gene TRBJ2-7; TRBD2 agrees at 8 bases. Losses at the gene ends were 5 bases for V and 0 bases for J; bases not matched to a gene: 9. The CDR3 totals 16 residues. CDR1 MNHNY and CDR2 SVGAGI come from the germline V gene (reference sequence).

The CDR3 DNA sequence: TGTGCCAGCAGTCGGGACAACATTCGGGTTTCACCCCTCCACTTT. It codes for CASSRDNIRVSPLHF. J is TRBJ1-6 and V is TRBV6-5; D possibly corresponds to TRBD1 (6 bases). Germline V CDR1 and CDR2: MNHEY, SVGAGI. The CDR3 is made up of 15 amino acids. Trimming pared 5 bases from V and 9 bases from J, leaving 17 bases between.

This clone was recorded once. As DNA, the CDR3 is TGCGCCAGCAGCTTGGGCTCTTGGGCCCTCCAGGCTAACGAGCAGTACTTC. Translating it yields CASSLGSWALQANEQYF. The chain couples TRBV5-1 to TRBJ2-7; D remains ambiguous. The CDR3 has 17 amino acids. CDR1 and CDR2 from the germline V gene are SGHRS and YFSETQ. The germline V and J ends were trimmed by 0 bases and 5 bases, with 21 bases remaining between them. Based on the CDR3 plus reference TRBV5-1 and TRBJ2-7, the full variable domain is KAGVTQTPRYLIKTRGQQVTLSCSPISGHRSVSWYQQTPGQGLQFLFEYFSETQRNKGNFPGRFSGRQFSNSRSEMNVSTLELGDSALYLCASSLGSWALQANEQYFGPGTRLTVT.

The V and J genes are TRBV7-8 and TRBJ1-2, with D hard to call. V was cut by 1 base and J by 3 bases, with 6 bases left in between. In germline, CDR1 is SGHVS, CDR2 FQNEAQ. The CDR3 is 13 amino acids. The CDR3 DNA reads as TGTGCCAGCAGCTTAGAGAGTTACTATGGCTACACCTTC. Its translation: CASSLESYYGYTF. The whole variable domain, filled in from reference TRBV7-8 and TRBJ1-2, reads GAGVSQSPRYKVAKRGQDVALRCDPISGHVSLFWYQQALGQGPEFLTYFQNEAQLDKSGLPSDRFFAERPEGSVSTLKIQRTQQEDSAVYLCASSLESYYGYTFGSGTRLTVV.

This clone appeared a single time. The chain has TRBV6-5 and TRBJ2-5; TRBD1 matches at 7 bases. The CDR3 has 13 amino acids. Germline-derived CDR1 and CDR2 are MNHEY and SVGAGI. V shed 10 bases, J shed 7 bases, and the junction held 12 bases outside the gene matches. CDR3 loop: CATRRGSGGTQYF. In DNA, the CDR3 is TGTGCCACCCGGAGAGGCTCAGGGGGGACCCAGTACTTC.

The count of this clone is one. V and J are TRBV6-1 and TRBJ1-1, with 7 positions matching TRBD1. Germline values: CDR1 MNHNS, CDR2 SASEGT. J was trimmed by 0 bases and V by 6 bases; bases with no gene match: 1. The CDR3 is 13 amino acids. For the CDR3, the DNA is TGTGCCAGCAGGGGACAGATGAACACTGAAGCTTTCTTT. Residues: CASRGQMNTEAFF.

This clone was seen a few times. The gene calls are TRBV6-5 and TRBJ2-1; 7 bases align to TRBD1. This CDR3 is 13 amino acids long. Germline loops: CDR1 MNHEY, CDR2 SVGAGI. J gave up 8 bases and V 7 bases, and 8 bases lay outside the gene matches. The chain's CDR3 is CASILRQGDEQFF. In DNA form, the CDR3 reads TGTGCCAGCATCCTACGTCAGGGGGATGAGCAGTTCTTC.

The table lists this clone with a few counts. V and J are TRBV15 and TRBJ1-5; perhaps TRBD1 as D (5 bases). With 3 bases removed from V and 2 bases from J, the gap between germline ends came to 8 bases. The germline V gene encodes CDR1 LNHNV and CDR2 YYDKDF (reference sequence). The CDR3 is made up of 14 amino acids. Here the CDR3 DNA reads TGTGCCACCAGCAGGACAGTGGGCAATCAGCCCCAGCATTTT. Translation gives CATSRTVGNQPQHF.

The chain combines TRBV7-6 with TRBJ1-1; 10 bases agree with TRBD1. The CDR3 spans 15 residues. Looked up from germline, CDR1 is SGHVS and CDR2 is FNYEAQ. Unmatched junction bases numbered 6, after V lost 4 bases and J lost 4 bases. CDR3: CASSYGTGEGTEAFF. The DNA for the CDR3 is TGTGCCAGCAGCTACGGGACAGGGGAGGGCACTGAAGCTTTCTTT. Variable domain in full (rest from reference TRBV7-6 and TRBJ1-1): GAGVSQSPRYKVTKRGQDVALRCDPISGHVSLYWYRQALGQGPEFLTYFNYEAQQDKSGLPNDRFSAERPEGSISTLTIQRTEQRDSAMYRCASSYGTGEGTEAFFGQGTRLTVV.

The V and J genes are TRBV19 and TRBJ1-5, with a possible D match to TRBD1 (5 bases). V lost 6 bases and J 0 bases, leaving 9 bases between the germline ends. Germline values: CDR1 LNHDA, CDR2 SQIVND (reference sequence). The CDR3 extends over 14 amino acids. CDR3 DNA sequence: TGTGCCAGTAGCTTACAGGCTAGCAATCAGCCCCAGCATTTT. Translating it yields CASSLQASNQPQHF. The complete variable domain, with remaining parts taken from reference TRBV19 and TRBJ1-5, reads DGGITQSPKYLFRKEGQNVTLSCEQNLNHDAMYWYRQDPGQGLRLIYYSQIVNDFQKGDIAEGYSVSREKKESFPLTVTSAQKNPTAFYLCASSLQASNQPQHFGDGTRLSIL.

The chain carries TRBV30 and TRBJ1-1, with a tentative D call TRBD1 (6 bases). V was trimmed by 2 bases and J by 3 bases, leaving 16 bases between them. Germline V lookup: CDR1 GTSNPN, CDR2 SVGIG (reference sequence). This CDR3 has 15 residues. The CDR3 region has the DNA TGTGCCTGGAGTCCAACAGGGATTGGGGACACTGAAGCTTTCTTT. Its protein product is CAWSPTGIGDTEAFF.

With regard to this clone: Within the sample, other DNA sequences also encode this same CDR3. The genes are TRBV6-4 and TRBJ2-3, with 7 positions matching TRBD1. J was trimmed by 4 bases and V by 0 bases; bases with no gene match: 1. The CDR3 length is 14 residues. The germline V gene has CDR1 MRHNA and CDR2 SNTAGT. CDR3 protein: CASSDSQGADTQYF. The DNA for the CDR3 is TGTGCCAGCAGTGACTCTCAGGGGGCAGATACGCAGTATTTT.

This chain uses TRBV19 with TRBJ2-7, with unresolved D. This CDR3 comprises 11 residues. In germline, CDR1 is LNHDA, CDR2 SQIVND (reference sequence). The germline V and J ends were trimmed by 4 bases and 4 bases, with 5 bases remaining between them. The CDR3 nucleotides are TGTGCCAGTAGTACCCTATACGAGCAGTACTTC. This codes for CASSTLYEQYF.

This chain uses TRBV29-1 with TRBJ2-7; 9 positions match TRBD2. Germline V gene data show CDR1 as SQVTM and CDR2 as ANQGSEA. The CDR3 is 15 residues long. Losses at the gene ends were 3 bases for V and 5 bases for J; bases not matched to a gene: 11. CDR3 sequence: CSVEREGPGSDEQYF. CDR3 sequence (DNA): TGCAGCGTTGAGCGGGAGGGCCCAGGGAGCGACGAGCAGTACTTC.

This clone has a single count. This chain uses TRBV6-5 with TRBJ2-7; 10 positions match TRBD2. Trimming cost V 6 bases and J 2 bases; bases outside gene matches: 7. CDR1 MNHEY and CDR2 SVGAGI come from the germline V gene. CDR3 length equals 15 residues. The CDR3 bases are TGTGCCAGCAGATCACCGGGACTAGCGACCTACGAGCAGTACTTC. Amino acids: CASRSPGLATYEQYF.

The chain links TRBV29-1 to TRBJ1-1; no definite D call. This CDR3 is 13 amino acids long. The V gene lost 3 bases and the J gene lost 7 bases, with 15 bases spanning the gap. The germline V gene encodes CDR1 SQVTM and CDR2 ANQGSEA. CDR3 sequence reads: CSVDPDNSNEAFF. The CDR3 DNA is TGCAGCGTTGACCCCGACAACAGTAATGAAGCTTTCTTT.

V gene TRBV9 combines with J gene TRBJ1-4; D remains ambiguous. The CDR3 runs 14 residues. Looked up from germline, CDR1 is SGDLS and CDR2 is YYNGEE. The germline V and J ends were trimmed by 2 bases and 6 bases, with 11 bases remaining between them. The CDR3 sequence is CASSVMGGDEKLFF. DNA for the CDR3: TGTGCCAGCAGCGTGATGGGTGGAGATGAAAAACTGTTTTTT.

The chain couples TRBV5-4 to TRBJ2-7; TRBD2 matches 7 bases. V lost 2 bases, J lost 2 bases, and 1 base stayed unmatched. Germline loops: CDR1 SGHNT, CDR2 YYREEE (reference sequence). The CDR3 has 13 amino acids. The CDR3 sequence: CASSLAGTYEQYF. DNA of the CDR3: TGTGCCAGCAGCTTAGCGGGGACCTACGAGCAGTACTTC.

CDR3 in amino acids: CASSYNGGNMNTEAFF. In DNA, the CDR3 is TGTGCCAGCAGTTATAACGGGGGAAACATGAACACTGAAGCTTTCTTT. The chain links TRBV11-2 to TRBJ1-1; TRBD1 is a possible D gene (5 bases). The CDR3 has 16 amino acids. Germline V gene lookup returns CDR1 SGHAT and CDR2 FQNNGV. The V end was cut by 6 bases, the J end by 0 bases, with 17 bases between.

With respect to this clone: Other DNA sequences in this specimen translate into the identical CDR3. The rearrangement uses TRBV9 and TRBJ1-1; D is unclear. CDR3 length: 13 residues. With 0 bases removed from V and 4 bases from J, the gap between germline ends came to 7 bases. Germline assignment: CDR1 SGDLS and CDR2 YYNGEE. The CDR3 region has the DNA TGTGCCAGCAGCGTAGGTGGCAGCACTGAAGCTTTCTTT. Translated: CASSVGGSTEAFF. The full variable domain, rest sourced from reference TRBV9 and TRBJ1-1, is DSGVTQTPKHLITATGQRVTLRCSPRSGDLSVYWYQQSLDQGLQFLIQYYNGEERAKGNILERFSAQQFPDLHSELNLSSLELGDSALYFCASSVGGSTEAFFGQGTRLTVV.

In DNA, the CDR3 is TGCGCCAGCAGCTTGGGTTCTTCAGATACGCAGTATTTT. It encodes CASSLGSSDTQYF. The chain recombines TRBV5-1 with TRBJ2-3; D remains unclear. The CDR3 loop spans 13 amino acids. Trimming removed 0 bases at V and 4 bases at J, with 6 bases between. The germline V gene encodes CDR1 SGHRS and CDR2 YFSETQ.

The gene calls are TRBV5-8 and TRBJ2-3, with 10 bases matching TRBD2. Germline V gene lookup returns CDR1 SGHTS and CDR2 YDEGEE. There are 16 residues in the CDR3. With V trimmed by 4 bases and J by 7 bases, 12 bases remained unmatched. The CDR3 DNA follows: TGTGCCAGCAGCACTAGCGGGGTAGACCTTTCGCATACGCAGTATTTT. As protein: CASSTSGVDLSHTQYF.

The rearrangement uses TRBV28 and TRBJ1-1; no firm D call. Looked up from germline, CDR1 is MDHEN and CDR2 is SYDVKM. V shed 2 bases and J shed 6 bases, with 16 bases lying between them. This CDR3 is 15 amino acids long. DNA of the CDR3: TGTGCCAGCAGTTTAAGTCAGGCTTTTCACGCTGAAGCTTTCTTT. As protein: CASSLSQAFHAEAFF.

Only one count was recorded for this clone. CDR3 sequence: CASSYLVVSSYNEQFF. The CDR3 nucleotides read TGTGCCAGCAGTTACTTGGTCGTTAGCTCCTACAATGAGCAGTTCTTC. The chain is built from TRBV6-6 and TRBJ2-1; D call uncertain. The CDR3 runs to 16 residues. V was shortened by 1 base and J by 0 bases, with 10 bases between the two germline ends. Germline CDR1 and CDR2: MNHNY and SVGAGI (reference sequence).

The rearrangement links TRBV5-1 to TRBJ1-4; D perhaps matches TRBD1 (6 bases). This CDR3 has 18 residues. With 0 bases removed from V and 0 bases from J, the gap between germline ends came to 15 bases. Germline-derived CDR1 and CDR2 are SGHRS and YFSETQ. DNA for the CDR3: TGCGCCAGCAGCTTGGCCCTGGCAGGGGATGCAACTAATGAAAAACTGTTTTTT. This encodes CASSLALAGDATNEKLFF.